Below are 25 T cell receptor beta chains sequenced from a single sample in a study of blood T cell repertoires in COVID-19. The assay was immunoSEQ multiplex PCR, and TCRdb's table has in-frame clones only and misses some. The sample consists of fewer than 350,000 clones, 70% to 90% of them appearing once. What was sequenced was PBMCs or T cells enriched from blood (not recorded which). The receptors derive from a man younger than 40 who had recovered from COVID-19.

The rearrangement uses TRBV7-2 and TRBJ1-4, with no clear D. The CDR3 spans 13 residues. The germline V gene encodes CDR1 SGHTA and CDR2 FQGNSA. V lost 2 bases and J lost 8, with 9 bases in between. CDR3 sequence: CASSLFPGEKLFF. CDR3 DNA sequence: TGTGCCAGCAGCTTATTTCCGGGGGAAAAACTGTTTTTT.

The chain couples TRBV5-1 to TRBJ1-3; TRBD1 might be the D (5 bases). In germline, CDR1 is SGHRS, CDR2 YFSETQ. The V and J ends lost 1 base and 7 bases respectively, with 12 bases between them. This CDR3 has 14 residues. The CDR3 spells CASSLSLGGNTIYF. The CDR3 coding sequence is TGCGCCAGCAGCTTGAGCTTGGGGGGGAACACCATATATTTT. Based on the CDR3 plus reference TRBV5-1 and TRBJ1-3, the full variable domain is KAGVTQTPRYLIKTRGQQVTLSCSPISGHRSVSWYQQTPGQGLQFLFEYFSETQRNKGNFPGRFSGRQFSNSRSEMNVSTLELGDSALYLCASSLSLGGNTIYFGEGSWLTVV.

The rearrangement joins TRBV19 to TRBJ1-1; D possibly corresponds to TRBD1 (5 bases). Germline V gene sequence: CDR1 LNHDA, CDR2 SQIVND (reference sequence). With 4 bases removed from V and 7 bases from J, the gap between germline ends came to 13 bases. This CDR3 is built from 13 residues. The CDR3 region is CASSKVADSEAFF. Written as DNA, the CDR3 is TGTGCCAGTAGTAAGGTGGCAGACAGTGAAGCTTTCTTT.

This sequence joins TRBV30 and TRBJ1-1; D is uncertain. This CDR3 is 13 amino acids long. Trimming shortened V by 0 bases and J by 3 bases, and 8 bases separated the two germline ends. Germline CDR1 is GTSNPN and CDR2 is SVGIG (reference sequence). This chain's CDR3 is CAWSVLVDTEAFF. CDR3 DNA: TGTGCCTGGAGTGTACTGGTAGACACTGAAGCTTTCTTT.

The chain couples TRBV6-5 to TRBJ1-4, with D possibly matching TRBD1 (5 bases). V was clipped by 5 bases and J by 8 bases, with 18 bases between them. The CDR3 has 15 amino acids. The germline V gene has CDR1 MNHEY and CDR2 SVGAGI. The CDR3 reads CASSPGGQGGEKLFF. The CDR3 coding sequence is TGTGCCAGCAGTCCGGGGGGTCAGGGTGGGGAAAAACTGTTTTTT.

This rearrangement joins TRBV29-1 to TRBJ2-3; 7 bases line up with TRBD2. After removal of 4 bases from V and 0 bases from J, the junction contained 4 bases not matched to a gene. CDR3 size: 14 residues. Germline loops: CDR1 SQVTM, CDR2 ANQGSEA. This chain's CDR3 is CSVAGGASTDTQYF. In DNA, the CDR3 is TGCAGCGTTGCGGGGGGAGCAAGCACAGATACGCAGTATTTT.

The chain couples TRBV20-1 to TRBJ2-7; D gene ambiguous. V lost 6 bases, J lost 9 bases, and 15 bases lay in between. Germline CDR1 DFQATT, CDR2 SNEGSKA (reference sequence). CDR3 length: 11 amino acids. Written as DNA, the CDR3 is TGCAGTGCCGGCCCCCGGGTAGGGCAGTACTTC. Its translation is CSAGPRVGQYF.

The rearrangement uses TRBV10-1 and TRBJ2-2, with 9 bases that match TRBD1. Germline V gene sequence: CDR1 WNHNN, CDR2 SYGVQD (reference sequence). The CDR3 consists of 15 residues. The V gene end was trimmed by 6 bases and the J gene end by 0 bases; junction bases not matched to a gene: 2. CDR3 protein: CASRRQGANTGELFF. The CDR3 bases are TGCGCCAGCAGACGACAGGGGGCGAACACCGGGGAGCTGTTTTTT.

This chain links TRBV18 with TRBJ1-1; 8 bases agree with TRBD1. The junction had 9 bases not matched to a gene; V was cut back by 1 base and J by 5 bases. Germline V gives CDR1 KGHSH, CDR2 LQKENI. CDR3 length: 16 amino acids. The CDR3, as DNA: TGTGCCAGCTCACCACTCCAATGGACAGGGAGGACTGAAGCTTTCTTT. This codes for CASSPLQWTGRTEAFF.

In its sample, this clone was seen once. V is TRBV5-1 and J is TRBJ2-3; the match to TRBD1 covers 8 bases. Germline lookup yields CDR1 SGHRS and CDR2 YFSETQ. With 3 bases clipped from V and 1 base from J, the junction kept 7 bases outside the gene matches. This CDR3 region has 16 residues. Here the CDR3 reads CASSSPETGGTDTQYF. The CDR3 nucleotides are TGCGCCAGCAGCTCACCGGAGACAGGGGGCACAGATACGCAGTATTTT. Drawing the rest from reference TRBV5-1 and TRBJ2-3, the complete variable domain is KAGVTQTPRYLIKTRGQQVTLSCSPISGHRSVSWYQQTPGQGLQFLFEYFSETQRNKGNFPGRFSGRQFSNSRSEMNVSTLELGDSALYLCASSSPETGGTDTQYFGPGTRLTVL.

The rearrangement links TRBV10-3 to TRBJ1-2, with D tentatively TRBD1 (5 bases). CDR1 is ENHRY and CDR2 is SYGVKD in the germline V gene. V was trimmed by 4 bases and J by 4 bases, leaving 13 bases between them. The CDR3 covers 14 residues. The CDR3 coding sequence is TGTGCCATCAGTGTCGTACAGGAGATCTATGGCTACACCTTC. Translation: CAISVVQEIYGYTF.

The chain employs TRBV5-5 and TRBJ1-6, with TRBD1 matching over 7 bases. Per the germline V gene, CDR1 is SGHKS and CDR2 is YYEKEE (reference sequence). CDR3 length: 14 amino acids. Trimming at V came to 0 bases and at J to 7 bases, leaving 1 base not matched to a gene. CDR3 nucleotides: TGTGCCAGCAGCTTGGACAGGGGCAATTCACCCCTCCACTTT. This translates into CASSLDRGNSPLHF. Full variable domain (outside the CDR3, taken from reference TRBV5-5 and TRBJ1-6): DAGVTQSPTHLIKTRGQQVTLRCSPISGHKSVSWYQQVLGQGPQFIFQYYEKEERGRGNFPDRFSARQFPNYSSELNVNALLLGDSALYLCASSLDRGNSPLHFGNGTRLTVT.

CDR3: CASSNSGGPTDTQYF. The CDR3 DNA follows: TGTGCCAGCAGCAATAGCGGGGGGCCCACAGATACGCAGTATTTT. This chain uses TRBV7-3 with TRBJ2-3; 10 positions match TRBD2. The CDR3 runs 15 residues. J was trimmed by 2 bases and V by 5 bases; bases with no gene match: 4. The germline V gene has CDR1 SGHTA and CDR2 FQGTGA.

J is TRBJ2-1 and V is TRBV5-1, with 10 bases fitting TRBD2. Germline V lookup: CDR1 SGHRS, CDR2 YFSETQ. Trimming took 3 bases from V and 2 from J; bases not matched to a gene: 2. The CDR3 is made up of 15 amino acids. Written as DNA, the CDR3 is TGCGCCAGCAGCTCAAGCGGGGGGGCCTACAATGAGCAGTTCTTC. Amino acids: CASSSSGGAYNEQFF.

This chain uses TRBV5-1 with TRBJ2-7; 9 bases line up with TRBD1. Germline V gives CDR1 SGHRS, CDR2 YFSETQ. V shed 8 bases and J 5 bases; nucleotides not matched to a gene: 8. This CDR3 has 13 residues. CDR3 sequence reads: CASTRQGGDEQYF. CDR3 nucleotide sequence: TGCGCCAGTACGAGACAGGGGGGCGACGAGCAGTACTTC. Full variable domain (outside the CDR3, taken from reference TRBV5-1 and TRBJ2-7): KAGVTQTPRYLIKTRGQQVTLSCSPISGHRSVSWYQQTPGQGLQFLFEYFSETQRNKGNFPGRFSGRQFSNSRSEMNVSTLELGDSALYLCASTRQGGDEQYFGPGTRLTVT.

The CDR3 DNA reads as TGTGCCAGCAGGATGGGACAGGCCCAGACTTACGAGCAGTACTTC. It translates to CASRMGQAQTYEQYF. The V and J genes are TRBV5-5 and TRBJ2-7; 8 bases are a match to TRBD1. Germline CDR1 SGHKS, CDR2 YYEKEE (reference sequence). The CDR3 covers 15 residues. J gave up 4 bases and V 5 bases, and 11 bases lay outside the gene matches.

This clone was counted once. V and J are TRBV11-2 and TRBJ1-3; D possibly corresponds to TRBD1 (5 bases). CDR3 length: 14 amino acids. The germline V and J ends were trimmed by 5 bases and 3 bases, with 11 bases remaining between them. From germline, CDR1 is SGHAT and CDR2 FQNNGV. The CDR3: CASSAGASGNTIYF. The CDR3 DNA reads TGTGCCAGCAGCGCTGGGGCGAGTGGAAACACCATATATTTT.

The rearrangement uses TRBV12-3 or TRBV12-4 and TRBJ1-6; no clear D gene. This CDR3 is 13 amino acids long. Between the trimmed V and J ends, which lost 5 bases and 6 bases, there was a span of 8 bases. Here the CDR3 reads CASSGSSNSPLHF. The CDR3 bases are TGTGCCAGCAGTGGGAGCAGTAATTCACCCCTCCACTTT.

To note about this clone: This CDR3 is also generated by other DNA sequences in the sample. CDR3 bases: TGTGCCAGCAGTTTAGGCGCAGGCCAGCCCCAGCATTTT. It specifies CASSLGAGQPQHF. The chain links TRBV12-3 or TRBV12-4 to TRBJ1-5, with no clear D. Trimming removed 1 base from V and 7 bases from J, with 8 bases in between. The CDR3 loop spans 13 amino acids.

The chain couples TRBV7-9 to TRBJ1-4; 9 bases agree with TRBD1. This CDR3 spans 14 amino acids. V shed 5 bases and J 8 bases; nucleotides not matched to a gene: 6. Germline V gene lookup returns CDR1 SEHNR and CDR2 FQNEAQ (reference sequence). This chain's CDR3 is CASSIGQGWEKLFF. The CDR3 coding sequence is TGTGCCAGCAGCATCGGACAGGGGTGGGAAAAACTGTTTTTT.

The CDR3 loop reads CSVELGGQGPYNEQFF. Here the CDR3 DNA reads TGCAGCGTTGAATTAGGGGGACAGGGTCCCTACAATGAGCAGTTCTTC. The rearrangement joins TRBV29-1 to TRBJ2-1, with 9 bases aligning to TRBD1. Losses at the gene ends were 2 bases for V and 2 bases for J; bases not matched to a gene: 7. Germline V lookup: CDR1 SQVTM, CDR2 ANQGSEA. This CDR3 has 16 amino acids.

The V call is TRBV9, the J call TRBJ1-1; tentative D call: TRBD1 (5 bases). V was cut by 4 bases and J by 3 bases, with 16 bases left in between. The length of the CDR3 is 15 residues. Germline V CDR1 and CDR2: SGDLS, YYNGEE. CDR3 sequence reads: CASSPRGGTHTEAFF. CDR3 nucleotides: TGTGCCAGCAGCCCTAGAGGAGGGACCCACACTGAAGCTTTCTTT.

This rearrangement joins TRBV27 to TRBJ1-4, with D maybe TRBD1 (5 bases). The CDR3 consists of 15 residues. Trimming removed 6 bases at V and 5 bases at J, with 16 bases between. Germline V gene sequence: CDR1 MNHEY, CDR2 SMNVEV (reference sequence). The CDR3, as DNA: TGTGCCAGCAGGATACTCGGGGGGGGAAATGAAAAACTGTTTTTT. This translates into CASRILGGGNEKLFF.

The chain is built from TRBV6-4 and TRBJ2-1; TRBD2 aligns across 12 bases. Per germline, CDR1 MRHNA and CDR2 SNTAGT. CDR3 length equals 15 residues. V lost 0 bases and J lost 6; bases outside the gene matches: 0. As DNA, the CDR3 is TGTGCCAGCAGTGACTCACTAGCGGGGGGCAATGAGCAGTTCTTC. It is translated as CASSDSLAGGNEQFF.

The chain combines TRBV9 with TRBJ2-1; 13 positions agree with TRBD2. CDR1 and CDR2 (germline): SGDLS, YYNGEE. The CDR3 contains 15 residues. The trim removed 3 bases at V and 8 bases at J, leaving 5 bases unmatched. The CDR3, as DNA: TGTGCCAGCAGCGAGGGGACTAGCGGGACGTATGAGCAGTTCTTC. It translates to CASSEGTSGTYEQFF.